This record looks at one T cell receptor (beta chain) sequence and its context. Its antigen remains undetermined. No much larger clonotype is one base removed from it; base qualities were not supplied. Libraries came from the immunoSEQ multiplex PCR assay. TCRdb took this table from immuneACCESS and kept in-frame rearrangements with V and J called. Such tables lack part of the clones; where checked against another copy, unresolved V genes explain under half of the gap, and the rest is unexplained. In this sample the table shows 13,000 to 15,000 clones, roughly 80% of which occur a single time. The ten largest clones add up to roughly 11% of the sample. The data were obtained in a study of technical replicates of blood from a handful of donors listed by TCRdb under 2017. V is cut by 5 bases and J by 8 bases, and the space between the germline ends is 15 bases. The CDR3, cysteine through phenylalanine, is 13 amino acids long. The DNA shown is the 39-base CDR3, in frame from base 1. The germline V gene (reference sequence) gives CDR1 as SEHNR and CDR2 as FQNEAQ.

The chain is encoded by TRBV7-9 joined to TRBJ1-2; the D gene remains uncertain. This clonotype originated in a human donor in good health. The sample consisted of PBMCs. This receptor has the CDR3 CASSPREDGGYTF. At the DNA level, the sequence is TGTGCCAGCAGCCCGAGGGAGGACGGCGGCTACACCTTC. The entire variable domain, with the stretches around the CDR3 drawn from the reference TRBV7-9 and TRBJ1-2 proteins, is DTGVSQNPRHKITKRGQNVTFRCDPISEHNRLYWYRQTLGQGPEFLTYFQNEAQLEKSRLLSDRFSAERPKGSFSTLEIQRTEQGDSAMYLCASSPREDGGYTFGSGTRLTVV.